A single T cell receptor beta chain is shown here with its context. The antigen it binds to is not known. No base quality values were provided; no much bigger clone lies one nucleotide off. These data originate in a study of blood T cell repertoires in COVID-19 (TCRdb year 2020). Study-level background: Samples from collaborators originated in the United States, Italy and Spain and spanned both the acute and convalescent phases of COVID-19. The material from the prospective study consisted of cDNA or gDNA derived from T cells, B-cell-depleted T cells, or PBMCs. The dataset comprised deeply sampled blood TCRbeta repertoires from subjects exposed to, actively infected with, or recovered from COVID-19. The repertoires were made available in a free public database intended to serve as a resource for research on the immune response to SARS-CoV-2. The samples were drawn from the first 160 participants of the ongoing ImmuneRACE study and from over 950 subjects provided by 6 global collaborators. Nearly every sample came with metadata listing a de-identified subject ID, COVID-19 status, age in years and sex. Where HLA class I and class II types were available, the types were taken from metadata supplied by the sample provider, not from assay-based typing.

Study-wide conclusions, independent of this receptor: The quantity of clinical and demographic metadata differed by source and by participant and was supplied without curation.

The germline V gene (reference sequence) gives CDR1 as GTSNPN and CDR2 as SVGIG. Cut back by 3 bases and 0 bases, the V and J ends lie 13 bases apart. The CDR3 holds 15 amino acids from the cysteine to the phenylalanine. The CDR3 DNA has 45 bases and is translated from base 1. TCRbeta CDR3 regions were amplified from genomic DNA using the immunoSEQ Assay, a bias-controlled multiplex PCR. In the authors' own workflow: Nucleated cell counts per sample were estimated from amplification of reference gene primers within the assay. To quantify the absolute abundance of each unique TCRbeta CDR3 rearrangement, sequence reads were collapsed and filtered. For each sample, productive Simpson clonality was calculated as the square root of Simpson's diversity index across productive rearrangements. TCRdb took this table from immuneACCESS and kept in-frame rearrangements with V and J called. Such tables lack part of the clones; where checked against another copy, unresolved V genes explain under half of the gap, and the rest is unexplained. Clone size and the V and J calls come from that table; the DNA yielded D and trimming. For this sample the table gives approximately 90,000 clones, of which 60% to 85% were detected only once. The ten most abundant clones make up less than 60% of the sample.

The collaborating institutions used their own protocols to collect whole blood in K2EDTA tubes. For TCRbeta analysis, collaborators shipped samples as frozen whole blood, isolated PBMCs, or DNA extracted from either of those sample types. The sample consisted of peripheral blood. Here the chain combines TRBV30 and TRBJ2-3; matching of 5 bases hints at TRBD1 as the D gene. The clonotype was recovered from a human donor in a cohort sampled during active COVID-19. For the CDR3, the sequence is CAWSLHRQSTDTQYF. Here is the DNA: TGTGCCTGGAGCCTCCACAGGCAGAGCACAGATACGCAGTATTTT.